The 31 T cell receptor beta chains given below trace back to one sample, sequenced in a study of OX40 agonist ivuxolimab in advanced cancers. Assay used: immunoSEQ multiplex PCR; TCRdb lists only in-frame clones, some missing. Here the sample spans nearly 80,000 clones, roughly 87% being singletons. The sample in question was CD4+ or CD8+ T cells sorted from blood, obtained in a trial of the OX40 agonist ivuxolimab. Receptors originate from an adult with an advanced solid tumor such as melanoma, head and neck, liver or kidney cancer.

This clone has only one observation. This chain uses TRBV6-5 with TRBJ2-5, with D tentatively TRBD1 or TRBD2 (7 bases each). V lost 1 base and J lost 4, with 13 bases in between. The CDR3 runs 15 residues. Germline assignment: CDR1 MNHEY and CDR2 SVGAGI. The CDR3 nucleotides read TGTGCCAGCAGTTACTGGGCAGGGGGGGGAGAGACCCAGTACTTC. This gives the protein CASSYWAGGGETQYF.

The rearrangement uses TRBV6-6 and TRBJ1-1; 7 nucleotides agree with TRBD1. In germline, CDR1 is MNHNY, CDR2 SVGAGI (reference sequence). Trimming removed 5 bases from V and 3 bases from J; junction bases left unmatched: 6. The CDR3 spans 14 residues. CDR3 in DNA: TGTGCCAGCAGTAGTCAGGGGGTAGACACTGAAGCTTTCTTT. The encoded protein is CASSSQGVDTEAFF.

V gene TRBV4-1 combines with J gene TRBJ1-4; 8 nucleotides align to TRBD1. The CDR3 contains 17 residues. V dropped 5 bases and J dropped 5; count of bases not matched to a gene: 13. Germline V gene lookup returns CDR1 MGHRA and CDR2 YSYEKL. The CDR3 region has the DNA TGCGCCAGCAGCAAGCATCCTCACAGGGGGAGGAATGAAAAACTGTTTTTT. Its protein product is CASSKHPHRGRNEKLFF.

The chain couples TRBV5-6 to TRBJ2-7; 12 nucleotides agree with TRBD1. Germline assignment: CDR1 SGHDT and CDR2 YYEEEE. With 4 bases clipped from V and 6 bases from J, the junction kept 11 bases outside the gene matches. The CDR3 spans 16 residues. The CDR3 bases are TGTGCCAGCAGCACGGTACAGGGACAGGGGGCTCGCGAGCAGTACTTC. Residues: CASSTVQGQGAREQYF.

The chain uses TRBV10-3 and TRBJ2-7, with 9 bases lining up with TRBD1. The J segment lost 3 bases and the V segment lost 0 bases, leaving 3 bases of the junction unmatched. Germline V CDR1 and CDR2: ENHRY, SYGVKD. There are 15 residues in the CDR3. The CDR3 DNA reads TGTGCCATCAGTGAGTCGATGACAGGGGGCTACGAGCAGTACGTC. Translating gives CAISESMTGGYEQYV.

The V and J genes are TRBV6-1 and TRBJ2-3; the D gene is possibly TRBD1 (6 bases). The CDR3 runs to 15 residues. Germline lookup yields CDR1 MNHNS and CDR2 SASEGT. V was cut by 4 bases and J by 3 bases, with 14 bases left in between. The CDR3 is CASSAQQGVTDTQYF. Written as DNA, the CDR3 is TGTGCCAGCAGTGCACAACAGGGAGTGACAGATACGCAGTATTTT.

V and J are TRBV19 and TRBJ1-5, with D possibly matching TRBD1 (5 bases). This CDR3 contains 13 residues. Germline V gene sequence: CDR1 LNHDA, CDR2 SQIVND (reference sequence). The V end lost 5 bases, the J end lost 6 bases, and 11 bases lay between the germline ends. CDR3 sequence: CASSWGVGQPQHF. DNA of the CDR3: TGTGCCAGTAGTTGGGGGGTGGGTCAGCCCCAGCATTTT.

The chain is built from TRBV6-5 and TRBJ2-7; TRBD1 aligns across 11 bases. This CDR3 is 15 amino acids long. CDR1 is MNHEY and CDR2 is SVGAGI in the germline V gene. V dropped 4 bases and J dropped 4; count of bases not matched to a gene: 6. The CDR3 DNA is TGTGCCAGCAGTTTAATGGGACAGGGGGGGTACGAGCAGTACTTC. Protein product: CASSLMGQGGYEQYF.

This clone was recorded only once. The chain employs TRBV30 and TRBJ2-5, with 7 bases lining up with TRBD1. Trimming at V came to 1 base and at J to 6 bases, leaving 5 bases not matched to a gene. The CDR3 covers 13 residues. From germline, CDR1 is GTSNPN and CDR2 SVGIG (reference sequence). CDR3 protein: CAWSGQGSQTQYF. CDR3 sequence (DNA): TGTGCCTGGAGTGGACAGGGTTCACAGACCCAGTACTTC.

This clone was seen a single time. The chain combines TRBV9 with TRBJ2-1; either TRBD1 or TRBD2 may supply D (5 bases each). V was shortened by 4 bases and J by 3 bases, with 14 bases between the two germline ends. The germline V gene has CDR1 SGDLS and CDR2 YYNGEE. The CDR3 loop spans 15 amino acids. The CDR3 sequence: CASSLPGAGYNEQFF. The CDR3 coding sequence is TGTGCCAGCAGCCTCCCCGGGGCTGGCTACAATGAGCAGTTCTTC.

The chain employs TRBV13 and TRBJ1-2; 10 bases match TRBD1. V lost 5 bases, J lost 5 bases, and 8 bases stayed unmatched. From germline, CDR1 is PRHDT and CDR2 FYEKMQ (reference sequence). The CDR3 runs 15 residues. The CDR3 DNA reads TGTGCCAGCAGCGCCCCCGACAGGGGGCTGTATGGCTACACCTTC. This encodes CASSAPDRGLYGYTF.

The chain employs TRBV2 and TRBJ1-1; TRBD1 is a possible D gene (6 bases). This CDR3 spans 13 amino acids. Trimming removed 6 bases from V and 4 bases from J, with 12 bases in between. Germline V lookup: CDR1 SNHLY, CDR2 FYNNEI. As DNA, the CDR3 is TGTGCCAGCAGCGACGAGGGGGTCACTGAAGCTTTCTTT. This gives the protein CASSDEGVTEAFF.

This chain links TRBV2 with TRBJ1-1, with D hard to call. The CDR3 is made up of 14 amino acids. The V and J ends lost 6 bases and 4 bases respectively, with 15 bases between them. CDR1 is SNHLY and CDR2 is FYNNEI in the germline V gene. The DNA for the CDR3 is TGTGCCAGCAGGGTAGAGGGTGAGGCCACTGAAGCTTTCTTT. Translated: CASRVEGEATEAFF.

This clone occurred a few times. The chain employs TRBV9 and TRBJ2-6; perhaps D is TRBD1 or TRBD2 (5 bases each). This CDR3 spans 15 amino acids. The germline V gene encodes CDR1 SGDLS and CDR2 YYNGEE. With 0 bases removed from V and 4 bases from J, the gap between germline ends came to 8 bases. The CDR3 is CASSVAGTGANVLTF. As DNA, the CDR3 is TGTGCCAGCAGCGTAGCAGGGACCGGGGCCAACGTCCTGACTTTC.

J is TRBJ2-5 and V is TRBV18; D remains ambiguous. Germline V lookup: CDR1 KGHSH, CDR2 LQKENI. The CDR3 is made up of 13 amino acids. The V end was cut by 0 bases, the J end by 2 bases, with 4 bases between. The CDR3 is CASSPPGQETQYF. Here the CDR3 DNA reads TGTGCCAGCTCACCACCGGGGCAAGAGACCCAGTACTTC.

This rearrangement joins TRBV19 to TRBJ2-7; D is unclear. In germline, CDR1 is LNHDA, CDR2 SQIVND (reference sequence). Trimming removed 7 bases at V and 2 bases at J, with 12 bases between. This CDR3 is 13 amino acids long. CDR3 residues: CASTLQRTYEQYV. Written as DNA, the CDR3 is TGTGCCAGTACCCTACAGCGCACCTACGAGCAGTACGTC.

The chain carries TRBV5-6 and TRBJ1-2; the D is unclear. Between the trimmed V and J ends, which lost 4 bases and 1 base, there was a span of 11 bases. Germline V gives CDR1 SGHDT, CDR2 YYEEEE. The CDR3 is made up of 14 amino acids. The CDR3 DNA sequence: TGTGCCAGCAGCGACTGGACCCTTAACTATGGCTACACCTTC. Amino acid sequence: CASSDWTLNYGYTF.

The V gene is TRBV29-1, the J gene TRBJ2-3; D not resolved. CDR3 length equals 16 residues. V shed 5 bases and J shed 0 bases, with 18 bases lying between them. Germline V gene sequence: CDR1 SQVTM, CDR2 ANQGSEA. Written as DNA, the CDR3 is TGCAGCGTTCTTAATGACTCATTATCTAGCACAGATACGCAGTATTTT. Residues: CSVLNDSLSSTDTQYF.

The chain carries TRBV11-2 and TRBJ1-1; D uncertain. Germline loops: CDR1 SGHAT, CDR2 FQNNGV. The CDR3 loop spans 13 amino acids. Deletions cut 3 bases from V and 0 bases from J, with 5 bases between. The CDR3 DNA follows: TGTGCCAGCAGCTTCAGGCTGAACACTGAAGCTTTCTTT. Its translation is CASSFRLNTEAFF.

This clone was seen only once. The J gene is TRBJ1-1, the V gene TRBV10-2, with 8 bases identical to TRBD1. Germline CDR1 reads WSHSY; CDR2 reads SAAADI. The V segment lost 1 base and the J segment 5 bases; nucleotides outside the gene matches: 3. The CDR3 length is 14 residues. The CDR3 DNA sequence: TGCGCCAGCAGTGAGTTTAGGACAGGGACTGAAGCTTTCTTT. This encodes CASSEFRTGTEAFF.

This sequence joins TRBV5-5 and TRBJ1-5; D call uncertain. The CDR3 consists of 15 residues. Trimming stripped 2 bases from V and 1 base from J, with 10 bases between. Germline lookup yields CDR1 SGHKS and CDR2 YYEKEE (reference sequence). CDR3 nucleotide sequence: TGTGCCAGCAGCTTAATGACCGAAAGCAATCAGCCCCAGCATTTT. Amino acid sequence: CASSLMTESNQPQHF.

The chain employs TRBV2 and TRBJ2-7, with TRBD2 matching 7 bases. Looked up from germline, CDR1 is SNHLY and CDR2 is FYNNEI. J lost 3 bases, V lost 8 bases, and 10 bases had no gene match. The CDR3 sequence is 14 residues long. CDR3 sequence reads: CASSLRGVVYEQYF. CDR3 nucleotide sequence: TGTGCCAGCTCTCTTCGGGGGGTTGTCTACGAGCAGTACTTC.

The V gene is TRBV10-1, the J gene TRBJ2-1; TRBD1 matches at 12 bases. The germline V gene encodes CDR1 WNHNN and CDR2 SYGVQD (reference sequence). V shed 2 bases and J 8 bases; nucleotides not matched to a gene: 7. The CDR3 has 16 residues. In nucleotides, the CDR3 is TGCGCCAGCAGTGAGCCCGGGACAGGGGGCTTAGATGAGCAGTTCTTC. Amino acid sequence: CASSEPGTGGLDEQFF.

The CDR3 nucleotides are TGTGCCAGCAGCACCCGGGGTGGGAACACCGGGGAGCTGTTTTTT. Protein product: CASSTRGGNTGELFF. The chain employs TRBV7-2 and TRBJ2-2; the D gene is possibly TRBD2 (5 bases). This CDR3 has 15 residues. The V gene's germline CDR1 is SGHTA and CDR2 FQGNSA. Trimming removed 5 bases from V and 1 base from J, with 11 bases in between.

This chain connects TRBV5-1 to TRBJ2-2; 7 positions agree with TRBD1. Germline loops: CDR1 SGHRS, CDR2 YFSETQ. The CDR3 is made up of 14 amino acids. Unmatched junction bases numbered 2, after V lost 3 bases and J lost 3 bases. The CDR3 region is CASSYTGDTGELFF. The CDR3 bases are TGCGCCAGCAGCTACACAGGGGACACCGGGGAGCTGTTTTTT.

The rearrangement uses TRBV11-2 and TRBJ1-6, with 9 positions matching TRBD1. This CDR3 spans 18 amino acids. With 3 bases clipped from V and 7 bases from J, the junction kept 13 bases outside the gene matches. CDR1 is SGHAT, CDR2 FQNNGV, per germline. The chain's CDR3 is CASSFGWGQGLGNSPLHF. CDR3 sequence (DNA): TGTGCCAGCAGCTTTGGTTGGGGACAGGGTTTGGGGAATTCACCCCTCCACTTT.

The V gene is TRBV6-1, the J gene TRBJ1-5, with D unresolved. Germline CDR1 and CDR2: MNHNS and SASEGT. The CDR3 is 16 amino acids. The V end was cut by 4 bases, the J end by 1 base, with 14 bases between. Here the CDR3 reads CASSGSLTLSNQPQHF. CDR3 DNA sequence: TGTGCCAGCAGTGGTTCCTTGACATTAAGCAATCAGCCCCAGCATTTT.

This chain connects TRBV10-1 to TRBJ2-5; D is possibly TRBD1 or TRBD2 (5 bases each). V lost 3 bases and J lost 3, with 11 bases in between. Germline V gene sequence: CDR1 WNHNN, CDR2 SYGVQD (reference sequence). CDR3 length: 14 residues. CDR3 sequence: CASSDSGTEETQYF. CDR3 DNA sequence: TGCGCCAGCAGTGACTCCGGGACGGAAGAGACCCAGTACTTC.

The CDR3 DNA reads TGTGCCAGCAGTCCAGATGGGGGGGGGAAGGGGGCCTACGAGCAGTACGTC. It is translated as CASSPDGGGKGAYEQYV. This chain joins TRBV28 and TRBJ2-7; weak D call: TRBD2 (7 bases). Trimming removed 5 bases from V and 2 bases from J, with 22 bases in between. This CDR3 is built from 17 residues. CDR1 is MDHEN, CDR2 SYDVKM, per germline.

Of note for this clone: One end of the junction is discordant with germline, which a read error may explain. The chain employs TRBV7-7 and TRBJ2-5; D is possibly TRBD2 (6 bases). The CDR3 spans 14 residues. Germline V gene lookup returns CDR1 SSHAT and CDR2 FNYEAQ (reference sequence). CDR3: CASSRTGTSETQYF. In DNA, the CDR3 is TGTGCTAGCAGCCGGACCGGGACTTCAGAGACCCAGTACTTC.

The J gene is TRBJ1-1, the V gene TRBV4-1; unclear D gene. Germline V gives CDR1 MGHRA, CDR2 YSYEKL. This CDR3 has 16 amino acids. Trimming removed 7 bases from V and 7 bases from J, with 25 bases in between. The DNA for the CDR3 is TGCGCCAGCATAAGATACGTCGGGGATGGGAATGGTGAAGCTTTCTTT. Translated: CASIRYVGDGNGEAFF.